This TCR beta chain derives from a study of blood T cell repertoires in COVID-19. Study overall: The study drew acute and convalescent COVID-19 samples from the United States, Italy and Spain. The cDNA or gDNA used as material had been derived from T cells, B-cell-depleted T cells, or PBMCs.

Germline CDR1 SEHNR, CDR2 FQNEAQ (reference sequence). CDR3 length: 14 amino acids. Trimming at V came to 1 base and at J to 8 bases, leaving 4 bases not matched to a gene. This clone is a singleton in its sample. In the study's own analysis: Cell counts per sample came from amplifying reference gene primers. Repertoires were generated with immunoSEQ multiplex PCR, while TCRdb's copy carries only in-frame clones and drops some. V and J calls and clone size follow that table, whereas D and trimming were derived from the DNA. Here the sample spans tens of thousands of clones, roughly 85% being singletons.

The rearrangement joins TRBV7-9 to TRBJ1-4, with 7 nucleotides matching TRBD1. This sequence was found in a woman aged 80 or over with active or convalescent COVID-19. Sequencing input: peripheral blood. The CDR3 protein is CASSLDRGREKLFF. The CDR3 DNA reads as TGTGCCAGCAGCTTAGACAGGGGTAGAGAAAAACTGTTTTTT.